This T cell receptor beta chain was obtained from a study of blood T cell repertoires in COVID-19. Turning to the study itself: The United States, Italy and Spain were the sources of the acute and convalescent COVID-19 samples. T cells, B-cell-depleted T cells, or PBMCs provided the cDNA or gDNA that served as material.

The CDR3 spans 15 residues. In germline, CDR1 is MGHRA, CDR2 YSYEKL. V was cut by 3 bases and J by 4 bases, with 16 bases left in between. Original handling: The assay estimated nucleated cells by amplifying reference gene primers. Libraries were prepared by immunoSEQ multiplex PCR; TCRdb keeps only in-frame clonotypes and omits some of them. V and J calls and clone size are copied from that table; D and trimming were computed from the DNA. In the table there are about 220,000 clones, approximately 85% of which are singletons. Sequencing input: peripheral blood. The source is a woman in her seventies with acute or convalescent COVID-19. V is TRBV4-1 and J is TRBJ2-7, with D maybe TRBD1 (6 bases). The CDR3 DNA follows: TGCGCCAGCAGCCACCCCGGGACAAATGATTACGAGCAGTACTTC. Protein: CASSHPGTNDYEQYF.